This T cell receptor beta chain originates from a study of blood T cell repertoires in COVID-19. Study in general: Nucleic acid was either cDNA or gDNA, and it came from T cells, B-cell-depleted T cells, or PBMCs.

V lost 3 bases and J lost 8, with 8 bases in between. Germline V gene sequence: CDR1 DFQATT, CDR2 SNEGSKA (reference sequence). The CDR3 length is 11 residues. In terms of age and location, participants ranged from roughly 18 to 90 years and lived in approximately 24 US areas. Self-reported history from a screening survey and questionnaire set each donor's cohort. The table came from immunoSEQ multiplex PCR; TCRdb's copy has only in-frame clones and leaves some out. The sample includes just over 300,000 clones, approximately 88% of them seen just once. The sequenced material came from PBMCs or T cells enriched from blood (not recorded which). This receptor was taken from a young woman who had recovered from COVID-19. The V and J genes are TRBV20-1 and TRBJ2-1; a possible D gene is TRBD1 (5 bases). The CDR3 region is CSASWGDEQFF. DNA of the CDR3: TGCAGTGCTAGTTGGGGCGATGAGCAGTTCTTC.